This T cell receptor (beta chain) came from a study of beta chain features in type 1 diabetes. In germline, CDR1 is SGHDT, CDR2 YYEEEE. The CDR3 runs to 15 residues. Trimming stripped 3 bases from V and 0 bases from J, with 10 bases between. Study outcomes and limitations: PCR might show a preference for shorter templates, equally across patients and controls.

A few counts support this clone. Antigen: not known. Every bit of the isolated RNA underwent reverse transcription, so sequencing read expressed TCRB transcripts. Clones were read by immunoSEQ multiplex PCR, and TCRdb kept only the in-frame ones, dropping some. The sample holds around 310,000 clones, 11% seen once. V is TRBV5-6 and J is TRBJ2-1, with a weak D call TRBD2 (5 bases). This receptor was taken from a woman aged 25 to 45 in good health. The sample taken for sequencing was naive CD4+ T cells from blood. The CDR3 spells CASSSPGDSYNEQFF. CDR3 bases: TGTGCCAGCAGCTCCCCCGGGGACTCCTACAATGAGCAGTTCTTC.